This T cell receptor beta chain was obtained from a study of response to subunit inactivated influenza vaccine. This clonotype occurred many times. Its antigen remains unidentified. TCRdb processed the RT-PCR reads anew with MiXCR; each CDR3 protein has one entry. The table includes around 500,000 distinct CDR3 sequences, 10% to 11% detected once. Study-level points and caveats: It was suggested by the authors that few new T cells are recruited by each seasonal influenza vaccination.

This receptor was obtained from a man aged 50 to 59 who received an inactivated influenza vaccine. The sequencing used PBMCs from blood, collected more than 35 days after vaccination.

CDR3 residues: CSAAGTGADTQYF. The CDR3 bases are TGCAGTGCTGCCGGGACAGGGGCCGATACGCAGTATTTT. The rearrangement links TRBV20-1 to TRBJ2-3; 10 positions match TRBD1. The CDR3 contains 13 residues. Germline-derived CDR1 and CDR2 are DFQATT and SNEGSKA (reference sequence). Trimming removed 5 bases from V and 6 bases from J; junction bases left unmatched: 5.